The rows below give T cell receptor beta chains drawn from one sample of a study of cytomegalovirus exposure and HLA in healthy donors. Profiled with immunoSEQ multiplex PCR; TCRdb holds only in-frame clones, not every one. The sample gives more than 150,000 clones, 84% of which show up once; approximately 0.26% is in the top ten. Input material: PBMCs. These receptors came from a boy aged 5-17 years in good health and CMV-seronegative. Each CDR3 is given with its conserved first and last residue. The D gene is left open where the match is weak. Expanded clones are given a class, and other clones once, few, many or no size at all.

-,TRBV5-4,TRBJ1-2,-,CASSKQPYGYTF,TGTGCCAGCAGCAAACAGCCCTATGGCTACACCTTC
-,TRBV14,TRBJ1-2,-,CASSQDLHGYTF,TGTGCCAGCAGCCAAGATCTTCATGGCTACACCTTC
-,TRBV6-1,TRBJ1-3,many,CASSEAVAGPDTIYF,TGTGCCAGCAGTGAAGCAGTGGCAGGTCCAGACACCATATATTTT
-,TRBV6-1,TRBJ2-5,-,CASSLRKGVGETQYF,TGTGCCAGCAGCCTCCGAAAGGGAGTAGGTGAGACCCAGTACTTC
TRBD2,TRBV9,TRBJ2-7,-,CASSPKTASGRLYEQYF,TGTGCCAGCAGCCCAAAAACGGCTAGCGGGAGATTGTACGAGCAGTACTTC
TRBD2,TRBV5-4,TRBJ2-3,-,CASSLRGGTDTQYF,TGTGCCAGCAGCTTGCGGGGGGGCACAGATACGCAGTATTTT
TRBD1,TRBV11-2,TRBJ1-2,-,CASSPRPGQYGYTF,TGTGCCAGCAGCCCGAGGCCGGGACAGTATGGCTACACCTTC
-,TRBV30,TRBJ2-6,-,CAWSVEGLGANVLTF,TGTGCCTGGAGTGTGGAGGGACTCGGGGCCAACGTCCTGACTTTC
-,TRBV25-1,TRBJ2-7,-,CASRTLYEQYF,TGTGCCAGCAGGACACTTTACGAGCAGTACTTC
TRBD2,TRBV15,TRBJ2-1,-,CATVGLAGGISYNEQFF,TGTGCCACCGTTGGACTAGCGGGAGGGATATCATACAATGAGCAGTTCTTC
-,TRBV30,TRBJ1-1,-,CAWSGGGIAEAFF,TGTGCCTGGAGTGGTGGGGGGATTGCTGAAGCTTTCTTT
TRBD1,TRBV27,TRBJ1-2,-,CASSLSGQAMDGYTF,TGTGCCAGCAGTTTATCCGGACAGGCTATGGATGGCTACACCTTC
TRBD1,TRBV6-5,TRBJ1-5,-,CASSDRVDQPQHF,TGTGCCAGCAGTGACAGGGTCGATCAGCCCCAGCATTTT
-,TRBV7-9,TRBJ2-3,once,CASSLGIREITDTQYF,TGTGCCAGCAGCTTAGGGATTCGGGAAATCACAGATACGCAGTATTTT
TRBD1,TRBV11-2,TRBJ2-7,-,CASGFGRGYEQYF,TGTGCCAGCGGATTCGGCAGGGGGTACGAGCAGTACTTC
TRBD1,TRBV6-6,TRBJ2-5,-,CASSYGRRGLSETQYF,TGTGCCAGCAGTTACGGACGAAGGGGGCTTTCTGAGACCCAGTACTTC
-,TRBV28,TRBJ1-5,-,CASSLGGIYSNQPQHF,TGTGCCAGCAGTTTAGGCGGGATCTATAGCAATCAGCCCCAGCATTTT
TRBD1,TRBV9,TRBJ2-7,-,CASSVDRGEQYF,TGTGCCAGCAGCGTAGACAGGGGCGAGCAGTACTTC
-,TRBV6-6,TRBJ2-7,few,CASHAPTDYYEQYF,TGTGCCAGTCATGCACCGACAGATTACTACGAGCAGTACTTC
-,TRBV6-5,TRBJ2-5,-,CASSYSELAETQYF,TGTGCCAGCAGTTACTCAGAGCTAGCGGAGACCCAGTACTTC
TRBD2,TRBV27,TRBJ2-2,-,CASSSPLAGGPGELFF,TGTGCCAGCAGTTCCCCCTTAGCGGGAGGGCCCGGGGAGCTGTTTTTT
-,TRBV19,TRBJ1-6,-,CASSNQGTPLHF,TGTGCCAGTAGTAATCAGGGGACGCCCCTCCACTTT
-,TRBV6-6,TRBJ2-7,-,CASSYSRGGEQYF,TGTGCCAGCAGTTACTCGAGAGGGGGCGAGCAGTACTTC
-,TRBV28,TRBJ2-3,-,CASRGLGITDTQYF,TGTGCCAGCAGGGGACTGGGAATCACAGATACGCAGTATTTT
TRBD2,TRBV5-8,TRBJ2-6,once,CASDGLAGVTGANVLTF,TGTGCCAGCGACGGACTAGCGGGTGTAACTGGGGCCAACGTCCTGACTTTC
TRBD1,TRBV30,TRBJ1-6,few,CAWSRQGYNSPLHF,TGTGCCTGGTCTAGACAGGGGTATAATTCACCCCTCCACTTT
-,TRBV6-6,TRBJ2-6,-,CASRSGTSGANVLTF,TGTGCCAGCAGATCCGGGACTTCCGGGGCCAACGTCCTGACTTTC
-,TRBV4-3,TRBJ2-5,-,CASSQDLHRQETQYF,TGCGCCAGCAGCCAAGATCTCCACAGACAAGAGACCCAGTACTTC
TRBD1,TRBV23-1,TRBJ2-7,-,CAGIGQDLREQYF,TGCGCCGGAATAGGACAGGACCTGAGGGAGCAGTACTTC
-,TRBV14,TRBJ1-1,-,CASSQDFGSRGGEAFF,TGTGCCAGCAGCCAAGATTTTGGGAGCCGAGGGGGTGAAGCTTTCTTT
TRBD2,TRBV6-1,TRBJ2-7,few,CASRSSGTYEQYF,TGTGCCAGCAGGTCTAGCGGAACCTACGAGCAGTACTTC
-,TRBV7-9,TRBJ2-7,-,CASSFQGQGYEQYF,TGTGCCAGCAGCTTCCAGGGTCAGGGCTACGAGCAGTACTTC
TRBD1,TRBV6-1,TRBJ1-1,many,CAGGRGTGANTEAFF,TGTGCCGGCGGGAGGGGGACAGGAGCTAACACTGAAGCTTTCTTT
-,TRBV5-1,TRBJ1-5,-,CASSLGGLGNQPQHF,TGCGCCAGCAGCTTGGGGGGGCTTGGCAATCAGCCCCAGCATTTT
-,TRBV10-3,TRBJ2-6,-,CATLHDSGANVLTF,TGTGCCACCTTACACGACTCTGGGGCCAACGTCCTGACTTTC
TRBD1,TRBV6-5,TRBJ1-3,-,CASSRQGGNTIYF,TGTGCCAGCAGTCGACAGGGGGGAAACACCATATATTTT
-,TRBV10-3,TRBJ1-2,-,CAISEQVRNYGYTF,TGTGCCATCAGTGAGCAGGTCCGTAACTATGGCTACACCTTC
-,TRBV7-2,TRBJ2-7,once,CASSFQGSYEQYF,TGTGCCAGCAGCTTCCAGGGCTCCTACGAGCAGTACTTC
-,TRBV5-6,TRBJ1-4,few,CASSLSLNEKLFF,TGTGCCAGCAGCTTGAGCCTGAATGAAAAACTGTTTTTT
TRBD2,TRBV13,TRBJ2-3,once,CASSLAAGGFADTQYF,TGTGCCAGCAGCTTAGCCGCGGGAGGGTTCGCAGATACGCAGTATTTT
TRBD1,TRBV7-2,TRBJ1-2,-,CASSLVGWTGEGYTF,TGTGCCAGCAGCTTAGTAGGTTGGACAGGGGAGGGCTACACCTTC
-,TRBV30,TRBJ1-1,-,CAWSDRLERFAFF,TGTGCCTGGAGTGACCGGCTTGAGCGATTTGCTTTCTTT
TRBD2,TRBV28,TRBJ2-2,-,CASSLAGGNTGELFF,TGTGCCAGCAGCTTAGCGGGAGGGAACACCGGGGAGCTGTTTTTT
TRBD1,TRBV9,TRBJ2-7,-,CASSVGQGKYEQYF,TGTGCCAGCAGCGTAGGACAGGGGAAGTACGAGCAGTACTTC
-,TRBV27,TRBJ1-1,-,CASSLQGRTEAFF,TGTGCCAGCAGTTTACAGGGAAGGACTGAAGCTTTCTTT
TRBD2,TRBV11-2,TRBJ2-1,-,CASSLSGTSGPNEQFF,TGTGCCAGCAGCTTGTCTGGGACTAGCGGGCCCAATGAGCAGTTCTTC
-,TRBV2,TRBJ2-1,few,CASTEFYNEQFF,TGTGCCAGCACGGAGTTTTACAATGAGCAGTTCTTC
TRBD2,TRBV6-1,TRBJ2-5,-,CASSPVAGGGETQYF,TGTGCCAGCAGTCCGGTAGCGGGAGGGGGGGAGACCCAGTACTTC
-,TRBV11-2,TRBJ2-7,-,CASSTRTTYEQYF,TGTGCCAGCAGCACTAGGACCACCTACGAGCAGTACTTC
-,TRBV10-1,TRBJ1-1,-,CASSEGRGGTEAFF,TGCGCCAGCAGTGAGGGCAGGGGTGGAACTGAAGCTTTCTTT
-,TRBV6-5,TRBJ2-5,once,CASSYSVTGETQYF,TGTGCCAGCAGTTACTCGGTTACGGGGGAGACCCAGTACTTC
-,TRBV7-9,TRBJ1-5,few,CASSLETAFNQPQHF,TGTGCCAGCAGCTTAGAGACAGCATTCAATCAGCCCCAGCATTTT